Listed here are 15 T cell receptor beta chains from one sample, sequenced in a study of blood T cell repertoires in COVID-19. Clones were sequenced by immunoSEQ multiplex PCR, and TCRdb holds only the in-frame ones, with some missing. The table shows roughly 78,000 clones, with around 80% occurring only once. The sequencing input was peripheral blood. These receptors came from a middle-aged man with COVID-19, enrolled during active disease.

The chain links TRBV6-6 to TRBJ1-1; D not resolved. The germline V gene has CDR1 MNHNY and CDR2 SVGAGI (reference sequence). V was cut by 3 bases and J by 0 bases, with 8 bases left in between. The CDR3 has 14 amino acids. CDR3 sequence: CASSYEHVNTEAFF. CDR3 nucleotides: TGTGCCAGCAGTTATGAACATGTGAACACTGAAGCTTTCTTT.

This clone has a single count. V is TRBV4-1 and J is TRBJ1-2; D call uncertain. Germline values: CDR1 MGHRA, CDR2 YSYEKL. V dropped 4 bases and J dropped 2 bases, with 14 bases sitting between them. This CDR3 comprises 15 residues. DNA for the CDR3: TGCGCCAGCAGCCCCCCAAGAGCGGGGAACTATGGCTACACCTTC. This gives the protein CASSPPRAGNYGYTF.

The V gene is TRBV4-1, the J gene TRBJ2-5; tentative D call: TRBD2 (6 bases). CDR3 length equals 18 residues. Germline V lookup: CDR1 MGHRA, CDR2 YSYEKL. The V and J ends lost 0 bases and 5 bases respectively, with 22 bases between them. For the CDR3, the DNA is TGCGCCAGCAGCCAAGAAGGGACGGCGGCCCCCCGGGGGGAGACCCAGTACTTC. Translating it yields CASSQEGTAAPRGETQYF.

V usage is TRBV6-5 and J usage is TRBJ2-5; 8 positions match TRBD2. Germline V gene sequence: CDR1 MNHEY, CDR2 SVGAGI. This CDR3 spans 15 amino acids. Germline trimming cut 6 bases from V and 4 bases from J; bases unmatched to any gene: 10. The DNA of the CDR3 is TGTGCCAGCAGGACGGCGGGAGGAGGCCCAGAGACCCAGTACTTC. Protein sequence: CASRTAGGGPETQYF.

The chain recombines TRBV28 with TRBJ2-5; 8 bases align to TRBD1. Unmatched junction bases numbered 14, after V lost 3 bases and J lost 2 bases. This CDR3 region has 18 residues. Germline CDR1 and CDR2: MDHEN and SYDVKM. The CDR3 DNA follows: TGTGCCAGCAGTTTGAGGGCTGGGCAGGGGGCGTCGCAAGAGACCCAGTACTTC. This gives the protein CASSLRAGQGASQETQYF.

The chain couples TRBV5-1 to TRBJ2-7; D may be TRBD2 (6 bases). Germline lookup yields CDR1 SGHRS and CDR2 YFSETQ. V lost 0 bases to trimming and J lost 2 bases, with 15 bases between them. The CDR3 consists of 16 residues. Here the CDR3 DNA reads TGCGCCAGCAGCTTGGGGGGGGACTCATTCACCTACGAGCAGTACTTC. This sequence encodes CASSLGGDSFTYEQYF. The full variable domain, in which reference TRBV5-1 and TRBJ2-7 provide the parts outside the CDR3, is KAGVTQTPRYLIKTRGQQVTLSCSPISGHRSVSWYQQTPGQGLQFLFEYFSETQRNKGNFPGRFSGRQFSNSRSEMNVSTLELGDSALYLCASSLGGDSFTYEQYFGPGTRLTVT.

J is TRBJ2-5 and V is TRBV28; tentative D call: TRBD1 (6 bases). V was clipped by 5 bases and J by 1 base, with 8 bases between them. The CDR3 covers 13 residues. The germline V gene encodes CDR1 MDHEN and CDR2 SYDVKM. The CDR3 region is CASSGQFQETQYF. The CDR3 bases are TGTGCCAGCAGTGGACAGTTCCAAGAGACCCAGTACTTC.

The chain is built from TRBV30 and TRBJ2-4; perhaps TRBD2 as D (6 bases). Trimming removed 3 bases at V and 8 bases at J, with 17 bases between. Per the germline V gene, CDR1 is GTSNPN and CDR2 is SVGIG (reference sequence). The CDR3 has 14 residues. The DNA for the CDR3 is TGTGCCTGGAGAGATCGGGCGGGCGGGGACATTCAGTACTTC. It encodes CAWRDRAGGDIQYF.

This clone was observed at least ten times. The rearrangement links TRBV10-1 to TRBJ1-6; no definite D call. The V end lost 2 bases, the J end lost 8 bases, and 7 bases lay between the germline ends. Germline V lookup: CDR1 WNHNN, CDR2 SYGVQD (reference sequence). CDR3 length: 13 amino acids. CDR3 residues: CASSEGLDSPLHF. Written as DNA, the CDR3 is TGCGCCAGCAGTGAGGGACTCGATTCACCCCTCCACTTT.

As DNA, the CDR3 is TGCGCCAGCAGCTTGGTAGTCTCCAGCGGCGCCTACGAGCAGTACTTC. The encoded protein is CASSLVVSSGAYEQYF. The genes are TRBV5-1 and TRBJ2-7, with D maybe TRBD2 (5 bases). The CDR3 loop spans 16 amino acids. Germline lookup yields CDR1 SGHRS and CDR2 YFSETQ. V was shortened by 0 bases and J by 2 bases, with 15 bases between the two germline ends.

This rearrangement joins TRBV7-2 to TRBJ1-2, with D maybe TRBD1 (6 bases). Deletions cut 2 bases from V and 2 bases from J, with 9 bases between. CDR1 is SGHTA, CDR2 FQGNSA, per germline. This CDR3 comprises 14 residues. As DNA, the CDR3 is TGTGCCAGCAGCTTAAAACAGGGAAACTATGGCTACACCTTC. This translates into CASSLKQGNYGYTF.

V and J are TRBV19 and TRBJ2-7; 9 bases line up with TRBD1. The CDR3 is made up of 17 amino acids. V dropped 8 bases and J dropped 2; count of bases not matched to a gene: 16. Germline assignment: CDR1 LNHDA and CDR2 SQIVND (reference sequence). The CDR3, as DNA: TGTGCCAGTTTGGGGGGACAGGGTCCCCTACAGGCCTACGAGCAGTACTTC. Its protein is CASLGGQGPLQAYEQYF.

This chain links TRBV6-1 with TRBJ1-1, with D perhaps matching TRBD1 (5 bases). The CDR3 length is 18 residues. Deletions cut 4 bases from V and 2 bases from J, with 23 bases between. Germline-derived CDR1 and CDR2 are MNHNS and SASEGT. For the CDR3, the DNA is TGTGCCAGCAGTGCCTTACCAGGGCTTGGTTTCACCAACACTGAAGCTTTCTTT. This encodes CASSALPGLGFTNTEAFF.

The rearrangement links TRBV6-5 to TRBJ2-7; tentative D call: TRBD2 (6 bases). Germline CDR1 MNHEY, CDR2 SVGAGI. CDR3 length equals 12 residues. V was cut by 8 bases and J by 3 bases, with 11 bases left in between. The CDR3 reads CASRDFYYEQYF. Here the CDR3 DNA reads TGTGCCAGCCGGGACTTTTACTACGAGCAGTACTTC.

The rearrangement joins TRBV28 to TRBJ2-7; D is possibly TRBD1 (5 bases). CDR3 length: 17 amino acids. Germline assignment: CDR1 MDHEN and CDR2 SYDVKM. V dropped 4 bases and J dropped 4 bases, with 23 bases sitting between them. In DNA, the CDR3 is TGTGCCAGCAGTTCCTCTCGACAGCGCTTAAGGAGTTACGAGCAGTACTTC. Its protein is CASSSSRQRLRSYEQYF.